The 6 T cell receptor beta chains in this list originate from one sample, sequenced in a study of lymphopenia after photon versus proton radiotherapy. Libraries were prepared by immunoSEQ multiplex PCR; TCRdb keeps only in-frame clonotypes and omits some of them. The profile covers 68,000 or so clones, with approximately 91% appearing a single time and about 3.1% taken by the ten largest. Sequenced material: peripheral blood, taken from a patient treated with photon-based radiotherapy. The receptors here all came from a woman in her 70s with pancreatic cancer.

The V and J genes are TRBV11-2 and TRBJ2-7, with 8 bases matching TRBD2. The ends lost 2 bases at V and 1 base at J; junction bases unmatched: 7. The CDR3 length is 16 residues. CDR1 is SGHAT and CDR2 is FQNNGV in the germline V gene. The CDR3 coding sequence is TGTGCCAGCAGCTTAAGAGGTAGCGGGACGTCCTACGAGCAGTACTTC. This sequence encodes CASSLRGSGTSYEQYF.

The J gene is TRBJ2-1, the V gene TRBV11-2; TRBD1 is a possible D gene (6 bases). Trimming stripped 1 base from V and 2 bases from J, with 12 bases between. The germline V gene has CDR1 SGHAT and CDR2 FQNNGV. The CDR3 spans 16 residues. The DNA of the CDR3 is TGTGCCAGCAGCTTAGGCCTGGACAGAACCTACAATGAGCAGTTCTTC. Translating it yields CASSLGLDRTYNEQFF. Together with reference TRBV11-2 and TRBJ2-1, the CDR3 gives the full variable domain: EAGVAQSPRYKIIEKRQSVAFWCNPISGHATLYWYQQILGQGPKLLIQFQNNGVVDDSQLPKDRFSAERLKGVDSTLKIQPAKLEDSAVYLCASSLGLDRTYNEQFFGPGTRLTVL.

J is TRBJ1-3 and V is TRBV7-9, with D unclear. V shed 3 bases and J shed 0 bases, with 12 bases lying between them. The CDR3 runs to 16 residues. The germline CDR1 and CDR2 sequences are SEHNR and FQNEAQ (reference sequence). In nucleotides, the CDR3 is TGTGCCAGCAGCTTGGACGGCCGGAGCTCTGGAAACACCATATATTTT. Translated, it gives CASSLDGRSSGNTIYF. The complete variable domain, with remaining parts taken from reference TRBV7-9 and TRBJ1-3, reads DTGVSQNPRHKITKRGQNVTFRCDPISEHNRLYWYRQTLGQGPEFLTYFQNEAQLEKSRLLSDRFSAERPKGSFSTLEIQRTEQGDSAMYLCASSLDGRSSGNTIYFGEGSWLTVV.

This rearrangement joins TRBV7-9 to TRBJ2-3, with D possibly called TRBD1 or TRBD2 (6 bases each). The length of the CDR3 is 12 residues. Trimming removed 6 bases from V and 5 bases from J, with 9 bases in between. In germline, CDR1 is SEHNR, CDR2 FQNEAQ (reference sequence). The CDR3 DNA follows: TGTGCCAGCAGGGAGGGGGAAGATACGCAGTATTTT. Its protein is CASREGEDTQYF.

This chain joins TRBV5-1 and TRBJ2-7; D is possibly TRBD2 (6 bases). The germline gives CDR1 SGHRS, CDR2 YFSETQ. The CDR3 totals 15 residues. The germline V and J ends were trimmed by 0 bases and 3 bases, with 13 bases remaining between them. CDR3 DNA: TGCGCCAGCAGCTTGGAATGGGGAGGAGTCTACGAGCAGTACTTC. Amino acid sequence: CASSLEWGGVYEQYF.

The rearrangement links TRBV19 to TRBJ2-1; 12 bases fit TRBD2. V dropped 0 bases and J dropped 9; count of bases not matched to a gene: 6. The CDR3 runs to 16 residues. Germline values: CDR1 LNHDA, CDR2 SQIVND (reference sequence). Written as DNA, the CDR3 is TGTGCCAGTAGTATAGAGCCTAGCGGGAGGGGAGGTGAGCAGTTCTTC. Its translation is CASSIEPSGRGGEQFF.